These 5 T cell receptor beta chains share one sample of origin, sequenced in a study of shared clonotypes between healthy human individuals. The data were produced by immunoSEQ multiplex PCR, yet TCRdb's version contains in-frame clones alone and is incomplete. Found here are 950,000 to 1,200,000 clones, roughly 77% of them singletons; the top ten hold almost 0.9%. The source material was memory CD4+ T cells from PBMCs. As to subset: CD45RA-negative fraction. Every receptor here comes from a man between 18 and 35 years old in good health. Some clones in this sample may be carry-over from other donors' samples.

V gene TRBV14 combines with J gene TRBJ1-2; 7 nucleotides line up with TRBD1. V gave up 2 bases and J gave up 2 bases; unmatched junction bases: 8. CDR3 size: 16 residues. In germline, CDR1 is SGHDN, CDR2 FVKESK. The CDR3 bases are TGTGCCAGCAGCCAATACAGGGGCCCCCGGAACTATGGCTACACCTTC. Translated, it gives CASSQYRGPRNYGYTF.

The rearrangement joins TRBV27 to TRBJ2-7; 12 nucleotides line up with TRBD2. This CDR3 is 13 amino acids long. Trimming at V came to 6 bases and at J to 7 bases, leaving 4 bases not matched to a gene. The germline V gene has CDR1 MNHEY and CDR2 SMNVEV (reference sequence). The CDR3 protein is CASRASGRDEQYF. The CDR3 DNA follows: TGTGCCAGCAGAGCTAGCGGGAGGGATGAGCAGTACTTC.

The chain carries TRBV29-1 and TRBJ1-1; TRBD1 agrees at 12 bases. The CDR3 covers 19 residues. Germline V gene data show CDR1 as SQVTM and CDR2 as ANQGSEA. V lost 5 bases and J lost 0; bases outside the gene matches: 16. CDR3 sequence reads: CSVHGDRGRGLPLNTEAFF. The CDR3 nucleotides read TGCAGCGTTCACGGGGACAGGGGGCGCGGGTTGCCGTTGAACACTGAAGCTTTCTTT.

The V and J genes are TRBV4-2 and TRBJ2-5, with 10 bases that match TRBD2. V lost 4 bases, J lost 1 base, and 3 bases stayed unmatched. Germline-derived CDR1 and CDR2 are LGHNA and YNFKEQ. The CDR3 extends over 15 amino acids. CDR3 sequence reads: CASSPKREGQETQYF. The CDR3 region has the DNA TGTGCCAGCAGCCCCAAGCGGGAGGGCCAAGAGACCCAGTACTTC.

CDR3 bases: TGTGCCAGCAGCCCGGGGGGGCAGCCAAGTTGGGGGCTGGACACTGAAGCTTTCTTT. This gives the protein CASSPGGQPSWGLDTEAFF. The chain has TRBV9 and TRBJ1-1; D might be TRBD1 (6 bases). The CDR3 sequence is 19 residues long. Germline values: CDR1 SGDLS, CDR2 YYNGEE. The V gene lost 4 bases and the J gene lost 3 bases, with 28 bases spanning the gap. Full variable domain (missing parts from reference TRBV9 and TRBJ1-1): DSGVTQTPKHLITATGQRVTLRCSPRSGDLSVYWYQQSLDQGLQFLIQYYNGEERAKGNILERFSAQQFPDLHSELNLSSLELGDSALYFCASSPGGQPSWGLDTEAFFGQGTRLTVV.